The entry that follows covers one T cell receptor (beta chain) sequence. Its antigen is currently unknown. The data originate from a study of T cell responses to AZD1222 COVID-19 vaccine. Notes on the study in general: Across the whole spike, CD4 TCRs peaked at regions 160-218 and 743-854. Repertoire collection took place solely once the T cell response had peaked.

The protocol was immunoSEQ multiplex PCR, while the TCRdb copy is restricted to in-frame clones and leaves out a portion. The sample records just under 55,000 clones, approximately 88% being singletons. Trimming at V came to 0 bases and at J to 6 bases, leaving 7 bases not matched to a gene. Germline loops: CDR1 SGHRS, CDR2 YFSETQ. The CDR3 covers 15 residues. The sequence was obtained from an adult in good health. The sequences come from peripheral blood, collected on day 0 of AZD1222 vaccination. The V call is TRBV5-1, the J call TRBJ2-3, with 7 bases matching TRBD2. In DNA form, the CDR3 reads TGCGCCAGCAGCTTGGCTGGGAGGGGATCGGATACGCAGTATTTT. Translation gives CASSLAGRGSDTQYF. Full variable domain (outside the CDR3, taken from reference TRBV5-1 and TRBJ2-3): KAGVTQTPRYLIKTRGQQVTLSCSPISGHRSVSWYQQTPGQGLQFLFEYFSETQRNKGNFPGRFSGRQFSNSRSEMNVSTLELGDSALYLCASSLAGRGSDTQYFGPGTRLTVL.